The rows below give T cell receptor beta chains drawn from one sample of a study of cytomegalovirus exposure and HLA in healthy donors. TCRdb's table, derived via immunoSEQ multiplex PCR, lists solely in-frame clones and lacks some. The repertoire consists of roughly 180,000 clones, with around 82% occurring once and the leading ten covering under 1.1%. The specimen was PBMCs. The source of these receptors is a man in his thirties or forties in good health and CMV-seronegative. Both conserved end residues are part of each CDR3. The D gene is left open where the match is weak. For some rows the clone size is stated as once, few or many, or as a class when expanded; others skip it.

>TRBV18|TRBJ2-5|.|.
CASSPPGGPKTQYF
TGTGCCAGCTCACCCCCCGGGGGTCCGAAGACCCAGTACTTC
>TRBV5-1|TRBJ1-1|TRBD1|.
CASSSMTGHTEAFF
TGCGCCAGCAGCTCAATGACAGGGCACACTGAAGCTTTCTTT
>TRBV27|TRBJ2-3|.|.
CASSKGRLTSTDTQYF
TGTGCCAGCAGTAAGGGGCGGCTCACTAGCACAGATACGCAGTATTTT
>TRBV5-6|TRBJ2-7|.|.
CASSLRREFPYEQYF
TGTGCCAGCAGCTTGAGGAGGGAGTTCCCCTACGAGCAGTACTTC
>TRBV5-1|TRBJ2-5|TRBD1|.
CASSFEQGNQETQYF
TGCGCCAGCAGCTTCGAACAGGGGAACCAAGAGACCCAGTACTTC
>TRBV5-1|TRBJ2-5|TRBD2|.
CASSLLAEQETQYF
TGCGCCAGCAGCTTGCTAGCGGAACAAGAGACCCAGTACTTC
>TRBV6-5|TRBJ1-5|.|.
CASSYSREGNQPQHF
TGTGCCAGCAGTTACTCGAGGGAGGGCAATCAGCCCCAGCATTTT
>TRBV5-1|TRBJ1-1|.|.
CASSLGSMNTEAFF
TGCGCCAGCAGCTTGGGGAGCATGAACACTGAAGCTTTCTTT
>TRBV9|TRBJ2-7|.|.
CASSSQVGSHEQYF
TGTGCCAGCAGCTCACAAGTCGGGTCTCACGAGCAGTACTTC
>TRBV28|TRBJ1-5|.|.
CASRIDTVGQPQHF
TGTGCCAGCAGGATCGACACGGTGGGTCAGCCCCAGCATTTT
>TRBV6-5|TRBJ2-7|.|.
CATRSGAGFYEQYF
TGTGCCACCCGTTCGGGAGCGGGTTTCTACGAGCAGTACTTC
>TRBV7-9|TRBJ2-7|.|.
CSSSLAQVHEQYF
TGTTCCAGCAGCTTAGCGCAGGTGCACGAGCAGTACTTC
>TRBV5-1|TRBJ2-2|.|.
CASSLSLIGELFF
TGCGCCAGCAGCTTGTCACTTATCGGGGAGCTGTTTTTT
>TRBV11-3|TRBJ2-7|TRBD2|.
CASSSQRGTYYEQYF
TGTGCCAGCAGCTCGCAGCGGGGAACCTACTACGAGCAGTACTTC
>TRBV28|TRBJ2-2|.|once
CASSLPLGGTGELFF
TGTGCCAGCAGTTTACCCCTCGGGGGAACCGGGGAGCTGTTTTTT
>TRBV19|TRBJ2-7|.|.
CASSISFRQLYEQYF
TGTGCCAGTAGTATATCCTTCAGGCAACTCTACGAGCAGTACTTC
>TRBV28|TRBJ2-7|.|.
CASEATGTNTYEQYF
TGTGCCAGCGAAGCGACCGGGACAAACACCTACGAGCAGTACTTC
>TRBV5-1|TRBJ1-2|.|.
CASSLVAGSFGYTF
TGCGCCAGCAGCTTGGTTGCAGGTTCCTTTGGCTACACCTTC
>TRBV5-1|TRBJ1-1|.|.
CASSLGRDFLTEAFF
TGCGCCAGCAGCTTAGGCAGGGACTTTCTCACTGAAGCTTTCTTT
>TRBV2|TRBJ1-5|TRBD1|.
CASNEQGAGNQPQHF
TGTGCCAGCAATGAACAGGGGGCCGGCAATCAGCCCCAGCATTTT
>TRBV9|TRBJ2-7|TRBD1|once
CASSVGLGQGSHEQYF
TGTGCCAGCAGCGTAGGTTTGGGACAGGGGTCCCACGAGCAGTACTTC
>TRBV14|TRBJ2-7|TRBD2|.
CASSQHPGLAYEQYF
TGTGCCAGCAGCCAGCACCCGGGACTAGCCTACGAGCAGTACTTC
>TRBV28|TRBJ1-5|.|.
CASSLPGEGQPQHF
TGTGCCAGCAGTTTACCCGGGGAAGGTCAGCCCCAGCATTTT
>TRBV10-3|TRBJ1-4|.|.
CAISSSESNEKLFF
TGTGCCATCAGCTCGAGCGAGTCTAATGAAAAACTGTTTTTT
>TRBV9|TRBJ2-2|TRBD2|.
CASSRLASMSNTGELFF
TGTGCCAGCAGTCGACTAGCGAGTATGAGTAACACCGGGGAGCTGTTTTTT
>TRBV21-1|TRBJ2-2|.|once
CASSKDRAGGPNTGELFF
TGTGCCAGCAGCAAAGACAGAGCGGGAGGTCCTAACACCGGGGAGCTGTTTTTT
>TRBV5-4|TRBJ2-3|TRBD2|.
CASSSTSGKEYF
TGTGCCAGCAGCTCGACTAGCGGGAAAGAGTATTTT
>TRBV25-1|TRBJ2-7|TRBD1|.
CASSEQGARIGEQYF
TGTGCCAGCAGTGAGCAGGGGGCAAGGATCGGCGAGCAGTACTTC
>TRBV30|TRBJ1-5|.|.
CAWSAQDNQPQHF
TGTGCCTGGAGTGCCCAGGACAATCAGCCCCAGCATTTT
>TRBV19|TRBJ1-2|TRBD1|.
CASSVDRGGSYGYTF
TGTGCCAGTAGTGTGGACAGGGGGGGAAGCTATGGCTACACCTTC
>TRBV19|TRBJ2-1|TRBD2|few
CASSTPGLYNEQFF
TGTGCCAGTAGTACACCGGGACTATACAATGAGCAGTTCTTC
>TRBV4-1|TRBJ2-3|TRBD2|few
CASSQWGEGSTDTQYF
TGCGCCAGCAGCCAATGGGGGGAGGGCAGCACAGATACGCAGTATTTT
>TRBV25-1|TRBJ1-1|.|.
CASSGEGTEAFF
TGTGCCAGCTCAGGGGAGGGGACTGAAGCTTTCTTT
>TRBV7-9|TRBJ2-3|.|.
CASSRVADTQYF
TGTGCCAGCAGCCGTGTTGCAGATACGCAGTATTTT
>TRBV19|TRBJ2-2|.|.
CASRRRVAENTGELFF
TGTGCCAGTAGACGCCGGGTAGCGGAGAACACCGGGGAGCTGTTTTTT
>TRBV9|TRBJ2-7|.|.
CASSVAGGPSYEQYF
TGTGCCAGCAGCGTAGCTGGAGGACCTTCCTACGAGCAGTACTTC
>TRBV4-1|TRBJ2-7|TRBD1|.
CASSQAGQGANEQYF
TGCGCCAGCAGCCAAGCGGGACAGGGGGCTAACGAGCAGTACTTC
>TRBV27|TRBJ2-5|.|.
CASSLGRYQETQYF
TGTGCCAGCAGTTTAGGTCGGTACCAAGAGACCCAGTACTTC
>TRBV4-1|TRBJ2-1|TRBD2|once
CASSQSGTLGEQFF
TGCGCCAGCAGCCAGAGCGGGACCCTCGGTGAGCAGTTCTTC
>TRBV7-7|TRBJ2-5|.|.
CASSFSRAGETQYF
TGTGCCAGCAGCTTCTCCAGGGCAGGGGAGACCCAGTACTTC
>TRBV10-3|TRBJ1-6|.|.
CAISDVGVNSPLHF
TGTGCCATCAGTGATGTAGGGGTCAATTCACCCCTCCACTTT
>TRBV27|TRBJ2-3|.|.
CASSILRSLGTDTQYF
TGTGCCAGCAGTATCCTGAGGTCTTTGGGCACAGATACGCAGTATTTT
>TRBV11-2|TRBJ2-5|.|few
CASSLDGRVSQYF
TGTGCCAGCAGCTTAGATGGCCGGGTGTCCCAGTACTTC
>TRBV30|TRBJ2-3|.|.
CAWSVQAPTTDTQYF
TGTGCCTGGAGTGTACAAGCGCCCACCACAGATACGCAGTATTTT
>TRBV11-3|TRBJ2-1|TRBD1|few
CASSPGTGGTNEQFF
TGTGCCAGCAGCCCTGGGACAGGGGGGACTAATGAGCAGTTCTTC